This is a list of T cell receptor beta chains from one sample in a study of T cells in Graves' hyperthyroidism and ophthalmopathy. Each CDR3 protein gets one entry after TCRdb re-called the multiplex PCR reads with MiXCR. Among approximately 620,000 distinct CDR3 sequences, around 13% were seen once, and the ten largest hold more than 5%. Source material: blood. Receptor source: a woman aged 25 to 45 with Graves' hyperthyroidism that later progressed to Graves' ophthalmopathy. Both conserved end residues are part of each CDR3. A D gene is named only where the DNA matches it firmly. Expanded clones get a size class; other rows say once, few or many, or leave the size out.

j_gene: TRBJ2-7
d_gene: NA
abundance: many
v_gene: TRBV11-1
CDR3nt: TGTGCCAGCTACGACGGCGATAGCGGAGTTTTATCCTACGAGCAGTACTTC
CDR3aa: CASYDGDSGVLSYEQYF

j_gene: TRBJ2-3
d_gene: TRBD1
abundance: NA
v_gene: TRBV5-5
CDR3nt: TGTGCCAGCAGCTGGACAGGTGGCGCCTCAGATACGCAGTATTTT
CDR3aa: CASSWTGGASDTQYF

j_gene: TRBJ2-5
d_gene: TRBD1
abundance: many
v_gene: TRBV11-3
CDR3nt: TGTGCCAGCAGCTTAGGTCGGCAGGGGGCGAGTTGGGAGACCCAGTACTTC
CDR3aa: CASSLGRQGASWETQYF

j_gene: TRBJ1-6
d_gene: NA
abundance: few
v_gene: TRBV7-9
CDR3nt: TGTGCCAGCAGCCTCAGGGAGAATTCACCCCTCCACTTT
CDR3aa: CASSLRENSPLHF

j_gene: TRBJ2-7
d_gene: NA
abundance: NA
v_gene: TRBV9
CDR3nt: TGTGCCAGCAGCCAAGATCTGGGGCTAGGCGAGCAGTACTTC
CDR3aa: CASSQDLGLGEQYF

j_gene: TRBJ2-7
d_gene: NA
abundance: few
v_gene: TRBV20-1
CDR3nt: TGCAGTGCTAGATGGCCCGCAGCGACCTACGAGCAGTACTTC
CDR3aa: CSARWPAATYEQYF

j_gene: TRBJ1-6
d_gene: NA
abundance: many
v_gene: TRBV20-1
CDR3nt: TGCAGTGCTCTCGGGGAGGGAACGCATTCACCCCTCCACTTT
CDR3aa: CSALGEGTHSPLHF

j_gene: TRBJ2-1
d_gene: NA
abundance: NA
v_gene: TRBV7-3
CDR3nt: TGTGCCAGCAGCTTAATTAACGATGAGCAGTTCTTC
CDR3aa: CASSLINDEQFF

j_gene: TRBJ2-7
d_gene: TRBD1
abundance: NA
v_gene: TRBV28
CDR3nt: TGTGCCAGCAGGGGGGCCGGGACAGGGGTCCACGAGCAGTACTTC
CDR3aa: CASRGAGTGVHEQYF

j_gene: TRBJ2-7
d_gene: TRBD2
abundance: NA
v_gene: TRBV6-2/TRBV6-3
CDR3nt: TGTGCCAGCAGGGAAGGGCTAGCGGCGTACGAGCAGTACTTC
CDR3aa: CASREGLAAYEQYF

j_gene: TRBJ2-7
d_gene: NA
abundance: NA
v_gene: TRBV6-5
CDR3nt: TGTGCCAGCAGTTACGAAAGGGGCTCGGGCTACGAGCGGTACTTC
CDR3aa: CASSYERGSGYERYF

j_gene: TRBJ1-5
d_gene: NA
abundance: NA
v_gene: TRBV5-6
CDR3nt: TGTGCCAGCAGCTTTAGCGTCGAGGAGCAGCCCCAGCATTTT
CDR3aa: CASSFSVEEQPQHF

j_gene: TRBJ2-1
d_gene: NA
abundance: few
v_gene: TRBV19
CDR3nt: TGTGCCAGTAGTATACAGGTGAACAATGAGCAGTTCTTC
CDR3aa: CASSIQVNNEQFF

j_gene: TRBJ2-2
d_gene: TRBD2
abundance: many
v_gene: TRBV12-3/TRBV12-4
CDR3nt: TGTGCCAGCACCCCTTGGGGGAGGGCCGGGGAGCTGTTTTTT
CDR3aa: CASTPWGRAGELFF

j_gene: TRBJ2-5
d_gene: TRBD2
abundance: many
v_gene: TRBV6-2/TRBV6-3
CDR3nt: TGTGCCAGCAGTTACTCGATTAGCGGGAGGGCCGACCAAGAGACCCAGTACTTC
CDR3aa: CASSYSISGRADQETQYF

j_gene: TRBJ2-7
d_gene: NA
abundance: NA
v_gene: TRBV5-4
CDR3nt: TGTGCCAGCAGCCCGGGGGGCCAACACTACGAGCAGTACTTC
CDR3aa: CASSPGGQHYEQYF

j_gene: TRBJ2-7
d_gene: NA
abundance: many
v_gene: TRBV19
CDR3nt: TGTGCCAGTAGTGGAGACCTTTTCTACGAGCAGTACTTC
CDR3aa: CASSGDLFYEQYF

j_gene: TRBJ1-1
d_gene: NA
abundance: many
v_gene: TRBV29-1
CDR3nt: TGCAGCGTTCTCGTCACCGCGGGTACTGAAGCTTTCTTT
CDR3aa: CSVLVTAGTEAFF

j_gene: TRBJ2-5
d_gene: TRBD2
abundance: NA
v_gene: TRBV4-1
CDR3nt: TGCGCCAGCAGCCAAGAAGCGTTAGCGGGAGTTGAGACCCAGTACTTC
CDR3aa: CASSQEALAGVETQYF

j_gene: TRBJ2-1
d_gene: NA
abundance: many
v_gene: TRBV11-2
CDR3nt: TGTGCCAGCAGCTTAGAGGGGGGCGGACGGCATGAGCAGTTCTTC
CDR3aa: CASSLEGGGRHEQFF

j_gene: TRBJ1-5
d_gene: NA
abundance: few
v_gene: TRBV4-1
CDR3nt: TGCGCCAGCAGCCAGTTCGTTGCTGCGAGCAATCAGCCCCAGCATTTT
CDR3aa: CASSQFVAASNQPQHF

j_gene: TRBJ2-1
d_gene: TRBD2
abundance: once
v_gene: TRBV12-3/TRBV12-4
CDR3nt: TGTGCCAGCAGCGCAAGCGGGGGGGCCGACAATGAGCAGTTCTTC
CDR3aa: CASSASGGADNEQFF

j_gene: TRBJ1-2
d_gene: TRBD1
abundance: many
v_gene: TRBV27
CDR3nt: TGTGCCAGCAGTTTCTCCGGGACAGGGGGCGGCTATGGCTACACCTTC
CDR3aa: CASSFSGTGGGYGYTF

j_gene: TRBJ1-4
d_gene: NA
abundance: few
v_gene: TRBV18
CDR3nt: TGTGCCAGCTCTCCGGGGCCAACTAATGAAAAACTGTTTTTT
CDR3aa: CASSPGPTNEKLFF

j_gene: TRBJ1-6
d_gene: TRBD1
abundance: NA
v_gene: TRBV12-3/TRBV12-4
CDR3nt: TGTGCCAGCAGTTTCGAACAGGGGGGTTCACCCCTCCACTTT
CDR3aa: CASSFEQGGSPLHF

j_gene: TRBJ2-7
d_gene: TRBD2
abundance: NA
v_gene: TRBV29-1
CDR3nt: TGCAGCGTCGGGAGGGGGGGCGAGCAGTACTTC
CDR3aa: CSVGRGGEQYF

j_gene: TRBJ1-5
d_gene: NA
abundance: NA
v_gene: TRBV24-1
CDR3nt: TGTGCCACCGCAGGGGATAGCAATCAGCCCCAGCATTTT
CDR3aa: CATAGDSNQPQHF

j_gene: TRBJ2-1
d_gene: TRBD2
abundance: NA
v_gene: TRBV4-1
CDR3nt: TGCGCCAGCAGCCAAGGGGACGGGAGGCCTTACAATGAGCAGTTCTTC
CDR3aa: CASSQGDGRPYNEQFF

j_gene: TRBJ2-7
d_gene: NA
abundance: many
v_gene: TRBV28
CDR3nt: TGTGCCAGCAGTTTATCGACAGAATACGAGCAGTACTTC
CDR3aa: CASSLSTEYEQYF

j_gene: TRBJ2-1
d_gene: TRBD1
abundance: many
v_gene: TRBV25-1
CDR3nt: TGTGCCAGCTACTCGACCCGACAGGGCAATGAGCAGTTCTTC
CDR3aa: CASYSTRQGNEQFF

j_gene: TRBJ2-5
d_gene: TRBD1
abundance: NA
v_gene: TRBV5-6
CDR3nt: TGTGCCAGCAGCGTGACAGGGGAAGAGACCCAGTACTTC
CDR3aa: CASSVTGEETQYF

j_gene: TRBJ1-5
d_gene: NA
abundance: many
v_gene: TRBV12-3/TRBV12-4
CDR3nt: TGTGCCAGCAGTTTTACCCAGGGTTTTAATCAGCCCCAGCATTTT
CDR3aa: CASSFTQGFNQPQHF

j_gene: TRBJ1-1
d_gene: NA
abundance: NA
v_gene: TRBV4-2
CDR3nt: TGTGCCAGCAGCCAAGCTGGGAACACTGAAGCTTGCTTT
CDR3aa: CASSQAGNTEACF

j_gene: TRBJ2-1
d_gene: NA
abundance: NA
v_gene: TRBV28
CDR3nt: TGTGCCAGCAGTTTAACGGGAACCTACAATGAGCAGTTCTTC
CDR3aa: CASSLTGTYNEQFF

j_gene: TRBJ2-7
d_gene: TRBD1
abundance: many
v_gene: TRBV7-2
CDR3nt: TGTGCCAGCAGCTTATTAGGGGGCCTACCAGGCTACGAGCAGTACTTC
CDR3aa: CASSLLGGLPGYEQYF